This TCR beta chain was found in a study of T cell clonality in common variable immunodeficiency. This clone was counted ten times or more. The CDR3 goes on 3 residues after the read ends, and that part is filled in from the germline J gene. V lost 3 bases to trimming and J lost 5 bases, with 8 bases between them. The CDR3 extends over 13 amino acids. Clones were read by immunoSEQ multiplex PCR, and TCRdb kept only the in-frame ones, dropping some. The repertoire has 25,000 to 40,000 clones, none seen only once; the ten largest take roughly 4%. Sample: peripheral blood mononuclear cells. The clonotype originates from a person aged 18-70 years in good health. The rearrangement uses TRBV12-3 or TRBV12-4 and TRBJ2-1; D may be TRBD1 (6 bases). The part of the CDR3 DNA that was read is TGTGCCAGCAGTTTTACAGGGAACAATGAG. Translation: CASSFTGNNE. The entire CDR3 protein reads CASSFTGNNEQFF.